These 27 T cell receptor beta chains came from one sample sequenced in a study of blood T cell repertoires in COVID-19. Sequencing used immunoSEQ multiplex PCR; TCRdb keeps in-frame clones, though not all of them. The data contain 190,000 or so clones, around nine tenths of them singletons. Sequencing was performed on peripheral blood. The source of these receptors is a man aged 40-55 years with active or convalescent COVID-19.

DNA of the CDR3: TGTGCCAGCAGTCCCGGACAGGGGGGGACCCAGTACTTC. This encodes CASSPGQGGTQYF. The V gene is TRBV28, the J gene TRBJ2-5; 10 bases match TRBD1. The junction had 4 bases not matched to a gene; V was cut back by 5 bases and J by 7 bases. This CDR3 spans 13 amino acids. Germline V gene sequence: CDR1 MDHEN, CDR2 SYDVKM.

The chain employs TRBV5-1 and TRBJ2-7, with 9 bases that match TRBD1. The CDR3 is 15 residues long. The germline V gene has CDR1 SGHRS and CDR2 YFSETQ. J was trimmed by 4 bases and V by 4 bases; bases with no gene match: 9. The CDR3 reads CASSSGQGRWYEQYF. The CDR3, as DNA: TGCGCCAGCAGCAGCGGACAGGGGAGATGGTACGAGCAGTACTTC.

This chain uses TRBV10-3 with TRBJ1-2; the D is unclear. Looked up from germline, CDR1 is ENHRY and CDR2 is SYGVKD. Trimming removed 3 bases from V and 8 bases from J, with 16 bases in between. The CDR3 runs 14 residues. The CDR3 DNA reads as TGTGCCATCAGTGAACCCTTGGAGGGCGAGGGCTACACCTTC. Its protein is CAISEPLEGEGYTF.

The gene calls are TRBV2 and TRBJ1-5, with TRBD1 identical over 7 bases. V shed 6 bases and J 6 bases; nucleotides not matched to a gene: 5. The CDR3 length is 13 residues. Germline loops: CDR1 SNHLY, CDR2 FYNNEI. The CDR3 nucleotides are TGTGCCAGCAGCGTTGACAGGGCTCAGCCCCAGCATTTT. This encodes CASSVDRAQPQHF.

V gene TRBV2 combines with J gene TRBJ1-6; a weak D match, TRBD1 (5 bases). V lost 6 bases and J 5 bases, leaving 11 bases between the germline ends. From germline, CDR1 is SNHLY and CDR2 FYNNEI. CDR3 length: 14 residues. CDR3 nucleotide sequence: TGTGCCAGCAGAAGAGACAGAAATAATTCACCCCTCCACTTT. Protein sequence: CASRRDRNNSPLHF.

The chain recombines TRBV5-1 with TRBJ1-2; D is ambiguous. V was pared by 0 bases and J by 6 bases, with 9 bases between. There are 13 residues in the CDR3. Germline V CDR1 and CDR2: SGHRS, YFSETQ. This chain's CDR3 is CASSLEGDDGYTF. DNA of the CDR3: TGCGCCAGCAGCTTGGAAGGAGATGATGGCTACACCTTC.

The genes are TRBV5-1 and TRBJ2-7; D not resolved. Germline V gives CDR1 SGHRS, CDR2 YFSETQ. The CDR3 contains 12 residues. Trimming removed 5 bases at V and 3 bases at J, with 9 bases between. This chain's CDR3 is CASSFDNYEQYF. The CDR3 DNA sequence: TGCGCCAGCAGTTTTGACAACTACGAGCAGTACTTC.

This chain joins TRBV18 and TRBJ1-6, with 10 positions matching TRBD1. The germline V gene encodes CDR1 KGHSH and CDR2 LQKENI. This CDR3 has 14 amino acids. After removal of 6 bases from V and 5 bases from J, the junction contained 1 base not matched to a gene. In DNA, the CDR3 is TGTGCCAGCTCGGGACAGGGGAATAATTCACCCCTCCACTTT. It translates to CASSGQGNNSPLHF. The complete variable domain, with remaining parts taken from reference TRBV18 and TRBJ1-6, reads NAGVMQNPRHLVRRRGQEARLRCSPMKGHSHVYWYRQLPEEGLKFMVYLQKENIIDESGMPKERFSAEFPKEGPSILRIQQVVRGDSAAYFCASSGQGNNSPLHFGNGTRLTVT.

This chain links TRBV5-1 with TRBJ2-3; D might be TRBD2 (7 bases). V lost 4 bases to trimming and J lost 4 bases, with 19 bases between them. Germline lookup yields CDR1 SGHRS and CDR2 YFSETQ. This CDR3 has 16 residues. This CDR3 reads CASSIPRGAGADTQYF. The CDR3 region has the DNA TGCGCCAGCAGCATACCCCGGGGGGCGGGGGCAGATACGCAGTATTTT.

This chain links TRBV4-3 with TRBJ2-3; 7 bases match TRBD2. The CDR3 totals 16 residues. Germline V gene data show CDR1 as LGHNA and CDR2 as YSLEER. V shed 6 bases and J 6 bases; nucleotides not matched to a gene: 15. CDR3 coding DNA: TGCGCCAGCAGGCCAAGATACCGACTAGCAGCCGATACGCAGTATTTT. It encodes CASRPRYRLAADTQYF.

The genes are TRBV7-2 and TRBJ2-1, with 7 bases that match TRBD2. The length of the CDR3 is 14 residues. The V and J ends lost 3 bases and 8 bases, in that order; junction bases with no gene match: 7. From germline, CDR1 is SGHTA and CDR2 FQGNSA. CDR3 sequence reads: CASSFSGGWDEQFF. CDR3 sequence (DNA): TGTGCCAGCAGCTTTTCGGGGGGTTGGGATGAGCAGTTCTTC.

J is TRBJ1-2 and V is TRBV5-8; TRBD1 matches at 8 bases. The CDR3 has 14 residues. Germline CDR1 is SGHTS and CDR2 is YDEGEE. Losses at the gene ends were 3 bases for V and 8 bases for J; bases not matched to a gene: 9. The CDR3 coding sequence is TGTGCCAGCAGCTGGCCTCAGGGGGCTGGCGGCTACACCTTC. It is translated as CASSWPQGAGGYTF.

This chain connects TRBV19 to TRBJ1-5; weak D call: TRBD1 (5 bases). Trimming shortened V by 7 bases and J by 5 bases, and 12 bases separated the two germline ends. The germline CDR1 and CDR2 sequences are LNHDA and SQIVND (reference sequence). CDR3 length: 13 residues. The CDR3 nucleotides read TGTGCCAGTAAGGGGCAGGGCCATCAGCCCCAGCATTTT. Encoded protein: CASKGQGHQPQHF.

The chain recombines TRBV28 with TRBJ2-6, with a tentative D call TRBD1 (6 bases). The CDR3 extends over 15 amino acids. The V end lost 9 bases, the J end lost 1 base, and 13 bases lay between the germline ends. From germline, CDR1 is MDHEN and CDR2 SYDVKM. CDR3 nucleotide sequence: TGTGCCAGTAGACAGGATGTATCTGGGGCCAACGTCCTGACTTTC. It encodes CASRQDVSGANVLTF.

The CDR3 reads CASSLAATGGLYGYTF. CDR3 DNA sequence: TGTGCCAGCAGCTTAGCCGCGACAGGGGGCTTATATGGCTACACCTTC. The V gene is TRBV7-2, the J gene TRBJ1-2; TRBD1 matches at 10 bases. Germline V gives CDR1 SGHTA, CDR2 FQGNSA. The V gene end was trimmed by 0 bases and the J gene end by 5 bases; junction bases not matched to a gene: 6. The CDR3 is 16 residues long.

This clone appeared once. J is TRBJ2-5 and V is TRBV5-4, with TRBD1 identical over 9 bases. This CDR3 comprises 13 residues. The ends lost 5 bases at V and 4 bases at J; junction bases unmatched: 3. Germline loops: CDR1 SGHNT, CDR2 YYREEE (reference sequence). CDR3 amino acids: CASSPQGAETQYF. CDR3 nucleotide sequence: TGTGCCAGCAGTCCACAGGGGGCAGAGACCCAGTACTTC.

V and J are TRBV19 and TRBJ1-5; the D gene is possibly TRBD1 (5 bases). CDR3 length: 16 amino acids. V shed 3 bases and J shed 1 base, with 13 bases lying between them. CDR1 LNHDA and CDR2 SQIVND come from the germline V gene (reference sequence). The CDR3 is CASSIFSTESNQPQHF. CDR3 bases: TGTGCCAGTAGTATCTTTTCGACAGAGAGCAATCAGCCCCAGCATTTT.

The chain recombines TRBV5-1 with TRBJ2-7; 8 bases are a match to TRBD2. Germline lookup yields CDR1 SGHRS and CDR2 YFSETQ. V gave up 3 bases and J gave up 3 bases; unmatched junction bases: 11. This CDR3 is 16 amino acids long. This chain's CDR3 is CASSSHRGSGGYEQYF. CDR3 coding DNA: TGCGCCAGCAGCTCCCATAGGGGCAGCGGGGGCTACGAGCAGTACTTC.

This clone occurred a few times. The V gene is TRBV5-1, the J gene TRBJ2-7; TRBD1 is a possible D gene (5 bases). Germline-derived CDR1 and CDR2 are SGHRS and YFSETQ. The CDR3 covers 12 residues. The V end lost 5 bases, the J end lost 3 bases, and 9 bases lay between the germline ends. The CDR3 protein is CASSAGYYEQYF. The CDR3 DNA sequence: TGCGCCAGCAGTGCAGGGTACTACGAGCAGTACTTC. The entire variable domain, with the rest obtained from reference TRBV5-1 and TRBJ2-7, is as follows: KAGVTQTPRYLIKTRGQQVTLSCSPISGHRSVSWYQQTPGQGLQFLFEYFSETQRNKGNFPGRFSGRQFSNSRSEMNVSTLELGDSALYLCASSAGYYEQYFGPGTRLTVT.

The chain employs TRBV9 and TRBJ2-3, with 9 bases fitting TRBD2. The trim removed 4 bases at V and 3 bases at J, leaving 9 bases unmatched. This CDR3 has 16 residues. Germline V lookup: CDR1 SGDLS, CDR2 YYNGEE. For the CDR3, the DNA is TGTGCCAGCAGCTCCTTAGCGGGGGCGGGGACAGATACGCAGTATTTT. This codes for CASSSLAGAGTDTQYF.

The chain has TRBV5-3 and TRBJ1-2; maybe TRBD1 (6 bases). TRBV5-3 is designated an ORF whose function remains uncertain. V lost 2 bases, J lost 4 bases, and 12 bases lay in between. This CDR3 contains 14 residues. DNA for the CDR3: TGTGCCAGAAGCTTAGGACAGCCGATCTATGGCTACACCTTC. Its translation: CARSLGQPIYGYTF.

This rearrangement joins TRBV29-1 to TRBJ1-4, with D tentatively TRBD1 (5 bases). Trimming took 6 bases from V and 16 from J, leaving 12 bases between them. Germline values: CDR1 SQVTM, CDR2 ANQGSEA. The CDR3 is 9 amino acids. CDR3 DNA: TGCAGCGTGGGGCCAGGCGGGTTTTTT. Translating it yields CSVGPGGFF.

The CDR3 DNA follows: TGCAGCGTTGAAGTGGACAGGGCGGCTAATGAAAAACTGTTTTTT. Its translation is CSVEVDRAANEKLFF. V is TRBV29-1 and J is TRBJ1-4, with 8 bases that match TRBD1. V lost 1 base to trimming and J lost 3 bases; unmatched junction nucleotides: 4. From germline, CDR1 is SQVTM and CDR2 ANQGSEA. This CDR3 has 15 residues.

The chain joins TRBV19 to TRBJ2-5; tentative D call: TRBD1 (5 bases). There are 15 residues in the CDR3. The germline V gene encodes CDR1 LNHDA and CDR2 SQIVND (reference sequence). The V gene lost 5 bases and the J gene lost 5 bases, with 18 bases spanning the gap. This CDR3 reads CASSPFRVEHETQYF. CDR3 sequence (DNA): TGTGCCAGTAGTCCTTTCAGGGTTGAGCATGAGACCCAGTACTTC.

This clone was observed a handful of times. The genes are TRBV25-1 and TRBJ1-6, with 9 bases fitting TRBD1. J was trimmed by 7 bases and V by 2 bases; bases with no gene match: 6. The CDR3 loop spans 16 amino acids. In germline, CDR1 is MGHDK, CDR2 SYGVNS. The CDR3, as DNA: TGTGCCAGCAGTGAAACCCGGACAGGGGTAAATTCACCCCTCCACTTT. Residues: CASSETRTGVNSPLHF. The full variable domain, completed using reference TRBV25-1 and TRBJ1-6, is EADIYQTPRYLVIGTGKKITLECSQTMGHDKMYWYQQDPGMELHLIHYSYGVNSTEKGDLSSESTVSRIRTEHFPLTLESARPSHTSQYLCASSETRTGVNSPLHFGNGTRLTVT.

The chain links TRBV27 to TRBJ1-2, with 9 positions matching TRBD1. The CDR3 is 13 residues long. The V gene end was trimmed by 6 bases and the J gene end by 7 bases; junction bases not matched to a gene: 6. Germline CDR1 and CDR2: MNHEY and SMNVEV (reference sequence). This CDR3 is CASSPGQGRGYTF. In nucleotides, the CDR3 is TGTGCCAGCAGCCCGGGACAGGGTCGTGGCTACACCTTC.

Worth noting for this clone: Other DNA variants within this sample encode the same CDR3. V and J are TRBV30 and TRBJ1-5; possibly TRBD1 for D (5 bases). Trimming took 0 bases from V and 4 from J, leaving 7 bases between them. Germline assignment: CDR1 GTSNPN and CDR2 SVGIG (reference sequence). The CDR3 runs 13 residues. The CDR3 coding sequence is TGTGCCTGGAGTGTCAGGGATAATCAGCCCCAGCATTTT. Translation: CAWSVRDNQPQHF.